This TCR beta chain was documented in a study of T-cell reconstitution after alpha-beta-depleted transplantation in children (dated by TCRdb to the mid-2010s). As for the study more broadly: Using TCR repertoire profiling, the study quantitatively followed how T-cell immune reconstitution unfolded in children after TCRalphabeta/CD19-depleted allogeneic hematopoietic cell transplantation.

Here is what the overall study found, with its caveats: In some patients, high TCRbeta diversity at day 60 was attributed to recipient T cells and intrathymic progenitors that had survived conditioning. Over the following months the frequencies of hyperexpanded clones went down, and after one year T-cell counts and TCRbeta diversity were mostly credited to newly produced T cells. The apparently early alphabetaT-cell count recovery about two months after transplant was reportedly dependent on only several hundred rapidly expanded clones derived from non-depleted graft cells.

Library prep was done by PCR. The reads were generated on an Illumina HiSeq 2500. TCR libraries were prepared with molecular barcoding, using unique molecular identifiers to normalize TCRbeta repertoire quantification. In TCRdb, the public reads were trimmed at Q25 with fastp and aligned with MiXCR, with productive beta chains retained. Every entry covers one CDR3 protein and lists the most common genes and DNA from its rows. This sample has 490,000 or so distinct CDR3 sequences in its table, and about 11% of those were observed once. Roughly 2.1% of the sample lies in the top ten. Reading the label with the study, this specimen's treatment or condition is: allogeneic hematopoietic cell transplantation with graft depleted of TCRalphabeta T cells and CD19 B cells. The children who served as transplant recipients had been given grafts of TCRalphabeta/CD19-depleted allogeneic hematopoietic cells. Per the germline V gene, MDHEN is the CDR1 and SYDVKM is the CDR2. Spanning cysteine to phenylalanine, the CDR3 consists of 15 amino acids. The retained sequence is limited to the CDR3, 45 bases, with the frame set at the first base.

Points on this clonotype: Its antigen remains unidentified. Being one base from a much bigger clone, this may be a read error.

Here the sequenced sample was PBMCs, taken before TCRalphabeta/CD19-depleted stem cell transplant. The chain is assembled from TRBV28 and TRBJ2-1; 7 bases in the middle match TRBD2. The sequence came from a child aged 2 to 10 with inherited bone marrow failure, due to receive a stem cell transplant. The DNA sequence is TGTTCCAGCAGTTTCTGGGCCCGGGAGGAGGATGAGCAGTTCTTC. Translation gives CSSSFWAREEDEQFF.